Below, 9 T cell receptor beta chains from the same sample are listed, as sequenced in a study of regulatory T cells in long-lasting Graves disease. Stated time point: persistent/refractory GD, antithyroid drugs over 5 years with positive TRAb. Scientists built the TCR library using RNA that was extracted from PBMCs. According to the study, TCR beta libraries were built with iRepertoire HTBI primers and CDR3-region Arm-PCR. TCRdb redid the calling of the multiplex PCR reads with MiXCR, one entry per CDR3 protein. The data contain a few hundred thousand distinct CDR3 sequences, about 20% of them singletons. The material was peripheral blood mononuclear cells (PBMCs), obtained when the disease was refractory, from a patient treated with antithyroid drugs. These receptors came from a female donor with Graves disease.

This clonotype was counted a few times. The chain links TRBV3-1 to TRBJ1-1; D not resolved. Trimming removed 1 base from V and 7 bases from J, with 13 bases in between. This CDR3 has 14 residues. Germline V gene data show CDR1 as LGHDT and CDR2 as YNNKEL (reference sequence). The CDR3, as DNA: TGTGCCAGCAGCCAAGGGTCGACGGGGTTTGAAGCTTTCTTT. Amino acids: CASSQGSTGFEAFF.

The chain carries TRBV5-1 and TRBJ1-1, with D possibly TRBD1 on 5 matching bases. Germline V gives CDR1 SGHRS, CDR2 YFSETQ. The V end lost 6 bases, the J end lost 0 bases, and 15 bases lay between the germline ends. The CDR3 is 15 residues long. CDR3 DNA sequence: TGCGCCAGCACCCAATACCCAGGGTTGAACACTGAAGCTTTCTTT. The encoded protein is CASTQYPGLNTEAFF.

The chain combines TRBV6-5 with TRBJ2-7; D assignment may be TRBD1 or TRBD2 (6 bases each). The CDR3 consists of 18 residues. Germline values: CDR1 MNHEY, CDR2 SVGAGI. V lost 4 bases, J lost 2 bases, and 24 bases lay in between. The CDR3 nucleotides are TGTGCCAGCAGTTTTACACGCTCCTGGCGGGGACACCCCTACGAGCAGTACTTC. Its translation is CASSFTRSWRGHPYEQYF.

This sequence joins TRBV27 and TRBJ2-7, with D unresolved. The V gene lost 1 base and the J gene lost 3 bases, with 7 bases spanning the gap. CDR1 MNHEY and CDR2 SMNVEV come from the germline V gene (reference sequence). This CDR3 is 13 amino acids long. The CDR3 sequence: CASSLWIGYEQYF. In nucleotides, the CDR3 is TGTGCCAGCAGTTTATGGATCGGCTACGAGCAGTACTTC.

On this clonotype: A read error is possible here, since a much larger clone lies one base away. The V gene is TRBV6-1, the J gene TRBJ2-4, with D tentatively TRBD1 (5 bases). Deletions cut 7 bases from V and 0 bases from J, with 10 bases between. Germline CDR1 is MNHNS and CDR2 is SASEGT. This CDR3 region has 14 residues. CDR3 sequence (DNA): TGTGCCAGCACGACGGACATAGCCAAAAACATTCAGTACTTC. Protein product: CASTTDIAKNIQYF.

This clonotype was counted between two and nine times. V usage is TRBV29-1 and J usage is TRBJ2-5; 11 bases are shared with TRBD2. The CDR3 length is 16 residues. Germline-derived CDR1 and CDR2 are SQVTM and ANQGSEA. Trimming cost V 4 bases and J 0 bases; bases outside gene matches: 7. The CDR3 bases are TGCAGCGTTGCCGTGGGGACTAGCGGCTACCAAGAGACCCAGTACTTC. Translation gives CSVAVGTSGYQETQYF.

This clonotype was counted a single time. This chain joins TRBV27 and TRBJ2-7; D gene ambiguous. Trimming pared 2 bases from V and 7 bases from J, leaving 12 bases between. The CDR3 sequence is 13 residues long. Germline CDR1 reads MNHEY; CDR2 reads SMNVEV (reference sequence). CDR3 coding DNA: TGTGCCAGCAGTTTACGGGTCTCTGGGGAGCAGTACTTC. Protein sequence: CASSLRVSGEQYF.

The chain combines TRBV28 with TRBJ2-7; 14 nucleotides match TRBD2. V shed 4 bases, J shed 7 bases, and the junction held 18 bases outside the gene matches. The length of the CDR3 is 19 residues. Germline V gene lookup returns CDR1 MDHEN and CDR2 SYDVKM. The CDR3 region has the DNA TGTGCCAGCAGTTCCATCCGGGACAGGGGGACTAGCGGGAGAGGTGAGCAGTACTTC. Translated: CASSSIRDRGTSGRGEQYF.

The chain is built from TRBV20-1 and TRBJ1-3; no clear D. The V and J ends lost 6 bases and 0 bases respectively, with 12 bases between them. The CDR3 covers 14 residues. Per the germline V gene, CDR1 is DFQATT and CDR2 is SNEGSKA (reference sequence). CDR3 protein: CSAKSTDSGNTIYF. The CDR3, as DNA: TGCAGTGCAAAATCGACGGACTCTGGAAACACCATATATTTT.